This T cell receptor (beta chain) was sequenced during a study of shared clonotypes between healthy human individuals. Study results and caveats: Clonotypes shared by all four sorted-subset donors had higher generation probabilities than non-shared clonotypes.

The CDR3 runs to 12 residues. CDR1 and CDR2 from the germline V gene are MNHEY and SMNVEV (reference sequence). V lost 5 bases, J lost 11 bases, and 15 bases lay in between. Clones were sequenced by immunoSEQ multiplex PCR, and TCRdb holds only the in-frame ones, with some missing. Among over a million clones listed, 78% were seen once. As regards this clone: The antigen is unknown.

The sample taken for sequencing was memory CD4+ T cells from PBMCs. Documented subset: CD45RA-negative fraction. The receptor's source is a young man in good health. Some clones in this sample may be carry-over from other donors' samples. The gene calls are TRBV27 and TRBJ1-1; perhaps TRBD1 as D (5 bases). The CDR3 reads CASSGLAGWAFF. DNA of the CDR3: TGTGCCAGCAGTGGTCTCGCAGGGTGGGCTTTCTTT.